The 5 T cell receptor beta chains listed next were all sequenced from one sample in a study of blood T cell repertoires in COVID-19. Assay used: immunoSEQ multiplex PCR; TCRdb lists only in-frame clones, some missing. The sample yields roughly 300,000 clones, more than 75% seen once. Input material: PBMCs or T cells enriched from blood (not recorded which). Receptors originate from a man aged 25-45 years who had recovered from COVID-19.

The J gene is TRBJ1-4, the V gene TRBV6-5; no clear D. The V and J ends lost 6 bases and 8 bases respectively, with 16 bases between them. Per the germline V gene, CDR1 is MNHEY and CDR2 is SVGAGI. The CDR3 is made up of 14 amino acids. The CDR3 sequence: CASRPRGLGEKLFF. The DNA for the CDR3 is TGTGCCAGCAGGCCCCGGGGTCTGGGGGAAAAACTGTTTTTT.

This sequence joins TRBV24-1 and TRBJ2-1; TRBD2 agrees at 13 bases. With 3 bases clipped from V and 8 bases from J, the junction kept 9 bases outside the gene matches. Germline V gene sequence: CDR1 KGHDR, CDR2 SFDVKD. The CDR3 has 17 residues. The CDR3 DNA reads as TGTGCCACCAGTGATCTCTGGACTAGCGGGAGAGTGGATGAGCAGTTCTTC. The encoded protein is CATSDLWTSGRVDEQFF.

In its sample, this clone was seen once. A junction boundary mismatches the germline segment, possibly from a read error. This chain links TRBV27 with TRBJ2-5; TRBD2 aligns across 11 bases. The CDR3 is 17 amino acids. In germline, CDR1 is MNHEY, CDR2 SMNVEV (reference sequence). The CDR3 DNA is TGTGCCAGTAGTTTATCGCGAATGGGACTAGCGGAAGAGACCCAGTACTTC. Translating it yields CASSLSRMGLAEETQYF.

The V and J genes are TRBV27 and TRBJ2-5, with D hard to call. V was clipped by 3 bases and J by 2 bases, with 13 bases between them. Germline V gene data show CDR1 as MNHEY and CDR2 as SMNVEV (reference sequence). CDR3 length equals 15 residues. The CDR3 DNA reads as TGTGCCAGCAGTTTCTCCCCCTCCGGGCAAGAGACCCAGTACTTC. Protein: CASSFSPSGQETQYF.

The V gene is TRBV7-9, the J gene TRBJ2-2, with D tentatively TRBD2 (5 bases). The CDR3 has 15 amino acids. CDR1 and CDR2 from the germline V gene are SEHNR and FQNEAQ (reference sequence). Trimming took off 1 base at V and 0 bases at J, with 6 bases between the two ends. CDR3 sequence reads: CASSLGGANTGELFF. The CDR3 coding sequence is TGTGCCAGCAGCTTAGGGGGAGCGAACACCGGGGAGCTGTTTTTT.